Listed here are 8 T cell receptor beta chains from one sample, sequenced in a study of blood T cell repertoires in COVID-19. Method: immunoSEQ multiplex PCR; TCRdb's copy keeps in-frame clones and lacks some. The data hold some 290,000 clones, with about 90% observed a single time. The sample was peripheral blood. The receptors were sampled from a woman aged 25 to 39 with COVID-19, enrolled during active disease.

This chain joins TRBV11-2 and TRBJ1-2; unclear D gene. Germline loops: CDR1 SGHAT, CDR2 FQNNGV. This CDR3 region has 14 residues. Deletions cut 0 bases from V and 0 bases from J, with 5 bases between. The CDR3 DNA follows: TGTGCCAGCAGCTTAGAACGGGCTAACTATGGCTACACCTTC. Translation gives CASSLERANYGYTF. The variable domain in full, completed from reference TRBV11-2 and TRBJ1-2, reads EAGVAQSPRYKIIEKRQSVAFWCNPISGHATLYWYQQILGQGPKLLIQFQNNGVVDDSQLPKDRFSAERLKGVDSTLKIQPAKLEDSAVYLCASSLERANYGYTFGSGTRLTVV.

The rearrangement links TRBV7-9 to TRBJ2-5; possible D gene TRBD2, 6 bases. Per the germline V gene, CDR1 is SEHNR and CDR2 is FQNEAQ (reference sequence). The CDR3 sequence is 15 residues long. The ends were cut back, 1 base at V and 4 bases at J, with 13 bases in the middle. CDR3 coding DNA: TGTGCCAGCAGCTTAGGTTCCACTAGCCGAGAGACCCAGTACTTC. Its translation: CASSLGSTSRETQYF.

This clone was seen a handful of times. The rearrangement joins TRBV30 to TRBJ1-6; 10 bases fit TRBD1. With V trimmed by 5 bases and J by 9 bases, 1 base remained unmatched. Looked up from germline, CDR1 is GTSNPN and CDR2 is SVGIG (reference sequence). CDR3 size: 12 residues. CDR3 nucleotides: TGTGCCTGGGGGACAGGGGCTTCACCCCTCCACTTT. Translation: CAWGTGASPLHF.

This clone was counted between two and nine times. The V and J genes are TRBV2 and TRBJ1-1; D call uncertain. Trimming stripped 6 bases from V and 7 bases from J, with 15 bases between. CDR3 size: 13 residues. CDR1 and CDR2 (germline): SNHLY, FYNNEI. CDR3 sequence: CASRAVPSGEAFF. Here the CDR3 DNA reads TGTGCCAGCAGGGCCGTCCCCTCAGGTGAAGCTTTCTTT.

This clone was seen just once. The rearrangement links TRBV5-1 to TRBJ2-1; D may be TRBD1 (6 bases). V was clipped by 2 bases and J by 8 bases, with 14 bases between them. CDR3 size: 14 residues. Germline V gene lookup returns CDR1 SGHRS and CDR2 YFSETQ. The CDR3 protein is CASSFDTGHDEQFF. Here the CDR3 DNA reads TGCGCCAGCAGCTTTGATACAGGGCACGATGAGCAGTTCTTC.

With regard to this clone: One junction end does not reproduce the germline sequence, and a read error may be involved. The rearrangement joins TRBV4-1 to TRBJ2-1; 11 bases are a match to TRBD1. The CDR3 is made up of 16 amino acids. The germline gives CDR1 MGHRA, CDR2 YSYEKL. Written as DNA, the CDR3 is TGCGCCCGCAGCCGGGGGGTTGGACAGGGGGCCGGTGAGCAGTTCTTC. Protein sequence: CARSRGVGQGAGEQFF.

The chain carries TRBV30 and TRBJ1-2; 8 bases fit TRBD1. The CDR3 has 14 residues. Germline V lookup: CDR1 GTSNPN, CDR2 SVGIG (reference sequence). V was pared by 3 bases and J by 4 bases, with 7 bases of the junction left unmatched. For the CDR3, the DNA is TGTGCCTGGAGGGGCTCCGACAGGGGCTATGGCTACACCTTC. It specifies CAWRGSDRGYGYTF.

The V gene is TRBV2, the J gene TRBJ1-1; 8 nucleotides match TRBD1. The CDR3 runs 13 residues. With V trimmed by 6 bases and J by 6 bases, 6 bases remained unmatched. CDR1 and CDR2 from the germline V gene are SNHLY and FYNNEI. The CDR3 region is CASSGTGRAEAFF. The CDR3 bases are TGTGCCAGCAGCGGGACAGGCCGAGCTGAAGCTTTCTTT.